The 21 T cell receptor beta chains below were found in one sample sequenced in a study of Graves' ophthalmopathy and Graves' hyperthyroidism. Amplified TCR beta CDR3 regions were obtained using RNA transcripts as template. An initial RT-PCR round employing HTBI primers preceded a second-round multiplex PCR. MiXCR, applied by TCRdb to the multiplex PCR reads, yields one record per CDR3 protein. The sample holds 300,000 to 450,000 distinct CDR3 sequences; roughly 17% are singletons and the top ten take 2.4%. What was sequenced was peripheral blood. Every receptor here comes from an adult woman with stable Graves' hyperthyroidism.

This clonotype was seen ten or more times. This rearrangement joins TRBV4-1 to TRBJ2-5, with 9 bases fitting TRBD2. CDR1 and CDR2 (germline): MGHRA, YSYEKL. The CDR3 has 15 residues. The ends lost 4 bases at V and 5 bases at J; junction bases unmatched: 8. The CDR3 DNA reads TGCGCCAGCAGCCCATCAATGCGGGAGGGTGAGACCCAGTACTTC. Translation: CASSPSMREGETQYF.

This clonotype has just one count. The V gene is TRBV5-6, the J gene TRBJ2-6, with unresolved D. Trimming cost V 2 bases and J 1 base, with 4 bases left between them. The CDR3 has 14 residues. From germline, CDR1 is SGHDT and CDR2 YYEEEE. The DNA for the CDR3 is TGTGCCAGCAGCTTTCGGTCTGGGGCCAACGTCCTGACTTTC. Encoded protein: CASSFRSGANVLTF.

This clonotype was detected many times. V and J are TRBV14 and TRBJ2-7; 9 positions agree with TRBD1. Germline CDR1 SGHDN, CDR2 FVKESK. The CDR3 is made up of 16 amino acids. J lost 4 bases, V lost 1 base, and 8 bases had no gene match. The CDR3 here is CASSQGGTGLIYEQYF. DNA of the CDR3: TGTGCCAGCAGCCAAGGAGGGACAGGGTTGATATACGAGCAGTACTTC.

Here the CDR3 DNA reads TGTGCCAGCAGTTTAGTCCGCGAGCAGTACGTC. It specifies CASSLVREQYV. The chain couples TRBV28 to TRBJ2-7; D not certain. The CDR3 totals 11 residues. From germline, CDR1 is MDHEN and CDR2 SYDVKM. Deletions cut 2 bases from V and 6 bases from J, with 5 bases between.

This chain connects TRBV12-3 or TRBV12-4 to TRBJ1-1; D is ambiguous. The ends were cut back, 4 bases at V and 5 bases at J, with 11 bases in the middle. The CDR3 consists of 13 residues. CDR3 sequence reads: CASSSQAWTEAFF. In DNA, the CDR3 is TGTGCCAGCAGTTCCCAGGCGTGGACTGAAGCTTTCTTT.

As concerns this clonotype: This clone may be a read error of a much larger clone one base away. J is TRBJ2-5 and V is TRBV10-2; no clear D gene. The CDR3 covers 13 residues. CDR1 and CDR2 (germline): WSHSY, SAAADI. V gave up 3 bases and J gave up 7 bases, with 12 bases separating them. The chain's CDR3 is CASSEAFLGTQYF. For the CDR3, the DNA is TGCGCCAGCAGTGAAGCATTCCTGGGGACCCAGTACTTC.

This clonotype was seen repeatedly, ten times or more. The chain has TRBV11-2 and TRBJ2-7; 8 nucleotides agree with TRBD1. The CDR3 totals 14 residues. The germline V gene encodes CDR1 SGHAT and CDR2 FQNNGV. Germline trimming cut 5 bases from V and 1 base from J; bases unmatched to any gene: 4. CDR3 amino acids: CASSHRDRSYEQYF. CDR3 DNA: TGTGCCAGCAGCCACCGGGACAGGTCCTACGAGCAGTACTTC.

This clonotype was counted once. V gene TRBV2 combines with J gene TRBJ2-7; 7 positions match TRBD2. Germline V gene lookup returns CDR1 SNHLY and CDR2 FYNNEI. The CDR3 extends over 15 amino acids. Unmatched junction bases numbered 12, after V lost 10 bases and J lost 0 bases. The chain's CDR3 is CATRGGTTSSYEQYF. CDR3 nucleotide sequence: TGTGCCACCCGAGGAGGGACTACGAGCTCCTACGAGCAGTACTTC.

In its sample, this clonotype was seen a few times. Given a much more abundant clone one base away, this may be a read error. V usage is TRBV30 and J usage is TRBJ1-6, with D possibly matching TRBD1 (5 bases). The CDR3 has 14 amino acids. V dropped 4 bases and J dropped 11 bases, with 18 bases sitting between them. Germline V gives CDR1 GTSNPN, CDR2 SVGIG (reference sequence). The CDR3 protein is CAWKGRRTNPPLHF. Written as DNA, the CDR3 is TGTGCCTGGAAGGGTAGGCGGACAAATCCACCCCTCCACTTT.

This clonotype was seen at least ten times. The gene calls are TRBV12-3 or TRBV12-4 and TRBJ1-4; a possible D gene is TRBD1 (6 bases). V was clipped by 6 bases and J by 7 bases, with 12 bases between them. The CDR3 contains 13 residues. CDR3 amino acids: CASRTGTREKLFF. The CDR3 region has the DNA TGTGCCAGCAGGACCGGGACACGTGAAAAACTGTTTTTT.

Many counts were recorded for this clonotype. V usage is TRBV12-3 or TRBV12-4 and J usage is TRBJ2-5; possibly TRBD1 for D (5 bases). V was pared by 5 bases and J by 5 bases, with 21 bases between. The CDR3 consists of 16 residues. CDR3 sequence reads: CASSHTGSARQETQYF. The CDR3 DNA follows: TGTGCCAGCAGTCATACAGGATCAGCGCGTCAGGAGACCCAGTACTTC.

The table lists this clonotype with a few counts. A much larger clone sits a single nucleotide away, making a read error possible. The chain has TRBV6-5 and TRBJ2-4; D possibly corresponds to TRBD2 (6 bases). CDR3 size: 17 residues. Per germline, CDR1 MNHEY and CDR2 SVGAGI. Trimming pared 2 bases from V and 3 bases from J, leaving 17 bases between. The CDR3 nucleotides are TGTGCCAGCAGTTACAGGAAAGACGGGGGTGGCAAAAACATTCAGTACTTC. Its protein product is CASSYRKDGGGKNIQYF.

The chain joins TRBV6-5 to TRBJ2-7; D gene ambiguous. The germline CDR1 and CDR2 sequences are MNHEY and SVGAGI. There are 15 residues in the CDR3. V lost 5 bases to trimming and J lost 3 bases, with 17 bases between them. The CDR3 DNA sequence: TGTGCCAGCAGTACCCGGAGTTCAGCCAGCTACGAGCAGTACTTC. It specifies CASSTRSSASYEQYF.

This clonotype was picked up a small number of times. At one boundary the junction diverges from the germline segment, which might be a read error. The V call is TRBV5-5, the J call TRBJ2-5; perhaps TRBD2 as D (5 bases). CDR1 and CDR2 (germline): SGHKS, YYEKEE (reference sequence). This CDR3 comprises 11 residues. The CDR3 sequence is CASSLSDLIIF. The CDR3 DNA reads TGTGCCAGCAGCTTGTCGGACTTGATCATCTTC.

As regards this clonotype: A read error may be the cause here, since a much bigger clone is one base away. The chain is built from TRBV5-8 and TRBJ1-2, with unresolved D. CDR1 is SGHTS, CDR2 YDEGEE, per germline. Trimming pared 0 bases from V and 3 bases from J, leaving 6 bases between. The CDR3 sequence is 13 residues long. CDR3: CASSLDDHYGYTF. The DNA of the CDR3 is TGTGCCAGCAGCTTGGACGATCACTATGGCTACACCTTC.

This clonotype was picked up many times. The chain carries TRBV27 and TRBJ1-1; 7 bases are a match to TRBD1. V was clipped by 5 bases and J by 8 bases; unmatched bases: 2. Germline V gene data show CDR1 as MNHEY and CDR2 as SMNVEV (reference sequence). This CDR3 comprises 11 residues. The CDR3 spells CASSGTEEAFF. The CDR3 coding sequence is TGTGCCAGCAGTGGGACAGAAGAAGCTTTCTTT.

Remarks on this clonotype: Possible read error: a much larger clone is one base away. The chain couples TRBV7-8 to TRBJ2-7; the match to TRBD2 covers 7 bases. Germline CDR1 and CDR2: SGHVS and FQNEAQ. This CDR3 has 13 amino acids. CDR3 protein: CASSLGLNHELYF. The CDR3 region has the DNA TGTGCCAGCAGCTTGGGACTAAATCACGAGCTGTACTTC.

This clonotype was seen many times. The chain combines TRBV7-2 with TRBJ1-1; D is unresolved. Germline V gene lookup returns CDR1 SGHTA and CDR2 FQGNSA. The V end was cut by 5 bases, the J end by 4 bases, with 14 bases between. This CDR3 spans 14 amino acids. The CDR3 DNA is TGTGCCAGCAGCCTTGGCTGGCGGGGCACTGAAGCTTTCTTT. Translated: CASSLGWRGTEAFF.

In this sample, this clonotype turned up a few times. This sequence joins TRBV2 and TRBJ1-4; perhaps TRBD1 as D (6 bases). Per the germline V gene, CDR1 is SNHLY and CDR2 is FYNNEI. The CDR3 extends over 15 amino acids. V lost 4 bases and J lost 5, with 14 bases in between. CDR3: CASSGGGHRNEKLFF. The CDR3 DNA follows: TGTGCCAGCAGTGGAGGGGGACACCGAAATGAAAAACTGTTTTTT.

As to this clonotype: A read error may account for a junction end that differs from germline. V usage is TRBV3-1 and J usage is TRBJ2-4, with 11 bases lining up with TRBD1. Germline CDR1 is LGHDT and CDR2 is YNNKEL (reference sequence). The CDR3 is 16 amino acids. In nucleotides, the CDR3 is TGTGCCAGCAGCTCGGACAGGGGGCTAGCCAAAAACATTCATTACTTC. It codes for CASSSDRGLAKNIHYF.

Here the CDR3 reads CASSQDVVLSSGNTIYF. CDR3 nucleotides: TGCGCCAGCAGCCAAGATGTGGTGCTCAGCTCTGGAAACACCATATATTTT. J is TRBJ1-3 and V is TRBV4-3, with unresolved D. The V gene's germline CDR1 is LGHNA and CDR2 YSLEER. The CDR3 extends over 17 amino acids. V was trimmed by 0 bases and J by 0 bases, leaving 12 bases between them.